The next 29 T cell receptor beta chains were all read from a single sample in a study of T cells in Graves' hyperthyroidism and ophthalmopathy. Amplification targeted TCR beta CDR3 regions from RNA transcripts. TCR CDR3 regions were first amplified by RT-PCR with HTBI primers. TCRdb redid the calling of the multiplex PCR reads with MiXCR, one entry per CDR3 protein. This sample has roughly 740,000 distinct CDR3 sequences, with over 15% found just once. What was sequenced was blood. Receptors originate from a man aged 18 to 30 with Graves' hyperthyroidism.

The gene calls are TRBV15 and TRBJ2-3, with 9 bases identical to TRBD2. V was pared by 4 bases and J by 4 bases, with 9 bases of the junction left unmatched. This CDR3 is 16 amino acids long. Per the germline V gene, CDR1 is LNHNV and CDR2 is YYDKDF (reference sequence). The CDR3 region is CATSTWMAGGPDTQYF. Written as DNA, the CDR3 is TGTGCCACCAGCACCTGGATGGCGGGAGGGCCAGATACGCAGTATTTT. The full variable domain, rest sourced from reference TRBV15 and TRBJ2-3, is DAMVIQNPRYQVTQFGKPVTLSCSQTLNHNVMYWYQQKSSQAPKLLFHYYDKDFNNEADTPDNFQSRRPNTSFCFLDIRSPGLGDTAMYLCATSTWMAGGPDTQYFGPGTRLTVL.

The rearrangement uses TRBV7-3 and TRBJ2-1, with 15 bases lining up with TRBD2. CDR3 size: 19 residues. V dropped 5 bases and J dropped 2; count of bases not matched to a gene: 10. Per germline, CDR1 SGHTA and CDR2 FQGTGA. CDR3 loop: CASSTRGLAGGLTYNEQFF. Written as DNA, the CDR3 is TGTGCCAGCAGCACCCGGGGACTAGCGGGAGGCCTGACCTACAATGAGCAGTTCTTC.

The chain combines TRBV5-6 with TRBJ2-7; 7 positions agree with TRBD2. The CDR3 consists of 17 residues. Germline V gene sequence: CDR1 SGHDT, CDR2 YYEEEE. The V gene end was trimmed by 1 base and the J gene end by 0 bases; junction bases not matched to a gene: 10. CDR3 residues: CASSLRAGAYLSYEQYF. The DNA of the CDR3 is TGTGCCAGCAGCTTGAGGGCGGGAGCTTACCTCTCCTACGAGCAGTACTTC.

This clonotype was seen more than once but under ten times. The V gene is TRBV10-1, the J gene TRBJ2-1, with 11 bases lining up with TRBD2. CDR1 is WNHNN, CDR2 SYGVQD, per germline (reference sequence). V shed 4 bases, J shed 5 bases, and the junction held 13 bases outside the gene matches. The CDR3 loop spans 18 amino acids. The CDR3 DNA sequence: TGCGCCAGCAGTGCGGTACTAGCGGGAGATCCCCGAGACAATGAGCAGTTCTTC. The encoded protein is CASSAVLAGDPRDNEQFF.

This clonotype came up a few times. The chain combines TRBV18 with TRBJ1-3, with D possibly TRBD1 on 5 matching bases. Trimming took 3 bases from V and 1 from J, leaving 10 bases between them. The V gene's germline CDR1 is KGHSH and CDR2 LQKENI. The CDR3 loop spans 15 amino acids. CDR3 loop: CASSPSAGSGNTIYF. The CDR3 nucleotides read TGTGCCAGCTCACCCTCAGCAGGGTCTGGAAACACCATATATTTT.

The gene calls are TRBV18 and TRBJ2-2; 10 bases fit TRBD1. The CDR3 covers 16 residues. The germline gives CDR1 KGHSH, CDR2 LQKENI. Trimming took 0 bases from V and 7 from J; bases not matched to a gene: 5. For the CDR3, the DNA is TGTGCCAGCTCACCACCATCGACAGGGGGCAACGGGGAGCTGTTTTTT. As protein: CASSPPSTGGNGELFF.

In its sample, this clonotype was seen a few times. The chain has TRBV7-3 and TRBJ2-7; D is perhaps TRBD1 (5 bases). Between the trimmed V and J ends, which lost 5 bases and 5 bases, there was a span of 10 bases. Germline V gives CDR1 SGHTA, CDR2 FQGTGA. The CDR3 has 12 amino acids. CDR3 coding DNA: TGTGCCAGCAGCCGCCCCAGGGACGAGCAGTACTTC. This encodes CASSRPRDEQYF.

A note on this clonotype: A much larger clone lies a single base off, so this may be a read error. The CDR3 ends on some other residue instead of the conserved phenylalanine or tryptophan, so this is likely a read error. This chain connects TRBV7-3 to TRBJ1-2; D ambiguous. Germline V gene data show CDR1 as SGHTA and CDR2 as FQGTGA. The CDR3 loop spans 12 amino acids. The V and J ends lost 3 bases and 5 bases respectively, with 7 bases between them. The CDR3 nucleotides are TGTGCCAGCAGCTTTCGAAGATATGGCTACACCCTC. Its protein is CASSFRRYGYTL.

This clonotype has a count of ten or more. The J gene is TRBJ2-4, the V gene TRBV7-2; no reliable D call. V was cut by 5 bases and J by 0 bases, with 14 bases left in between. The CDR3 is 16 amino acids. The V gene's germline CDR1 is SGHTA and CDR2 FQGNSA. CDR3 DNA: TGTGCCAGCAGCGTTCGTCCGGTGGGAGCCAAAAACATTCAGTACTTC. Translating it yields CASSVRPVGAKNIQYF.

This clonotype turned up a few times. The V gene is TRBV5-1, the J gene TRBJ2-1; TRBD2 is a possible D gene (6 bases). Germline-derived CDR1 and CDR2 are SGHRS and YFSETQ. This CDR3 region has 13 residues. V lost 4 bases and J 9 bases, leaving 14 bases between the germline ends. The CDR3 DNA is TGCGCCAGCAGCACGGACGGAGGGACTGAGCAGTTCTTC. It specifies CASSTDGGTEQFF.

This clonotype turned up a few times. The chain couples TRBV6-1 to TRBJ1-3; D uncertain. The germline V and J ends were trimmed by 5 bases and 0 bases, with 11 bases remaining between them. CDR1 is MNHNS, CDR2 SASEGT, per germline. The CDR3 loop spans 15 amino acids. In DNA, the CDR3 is TGTGCCAGCAGTCGCGGTTCGTTCTCTGGAAACACCATATATTTT. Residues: CASSRGSFSGNTIYF.

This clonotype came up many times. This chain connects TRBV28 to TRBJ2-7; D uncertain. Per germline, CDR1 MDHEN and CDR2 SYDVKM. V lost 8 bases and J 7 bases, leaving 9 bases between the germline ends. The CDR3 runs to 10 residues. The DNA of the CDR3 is TGTGCCAGCCGAGATCGAGAGCAGTACTTC. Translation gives CASRDREQYF.

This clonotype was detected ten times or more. CDR3 loop: CATSSGRGGAGELFF. CDR3 nucleotide sequence: TGTGCCACCAGCAGTGGTCGAGGGGGAGCCGGGGAGCTGTTTTTT. V gene TRBV15 combines with J gene TRBJ2-2; possibly TRBD1 for D (6 bases). The CDR3 loop spans 15 amino acids. V lost 3 bases and J 6 bases, leaving 14 bases between the germline ends. Germline V lookup: CDR1 LNHNV, CDR2 YYDKDF (reference sequence). The entire variable domain, with the rest obtained from reference TRBV15 and TRBJ2-2, is as follows: DAMVIQNPRYQVTQFGKPVTLSCSQTLNHNVMYWYQQKSSQAPKLLFHYYDKDFNNEADTPDNFQSRRPNTSFCFLDIRSPGLGDTAMYLCATSSGRGGAGELFFGEGSRLTVL.

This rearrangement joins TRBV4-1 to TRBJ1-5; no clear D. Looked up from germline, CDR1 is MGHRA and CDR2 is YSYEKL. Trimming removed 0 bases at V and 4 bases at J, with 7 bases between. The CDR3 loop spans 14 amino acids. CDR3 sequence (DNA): TGCGCCAGCAGCCAAGATGGCGGTAATCAGCCCCAGCATTTT. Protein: CASSQDGGNQPQHF.

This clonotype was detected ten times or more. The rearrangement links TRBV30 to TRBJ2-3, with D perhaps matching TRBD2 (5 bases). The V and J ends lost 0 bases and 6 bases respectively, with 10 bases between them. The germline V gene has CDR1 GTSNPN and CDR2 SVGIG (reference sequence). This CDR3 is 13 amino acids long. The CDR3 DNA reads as TGTGCCTGGAGTGTGCTAGCACGGGATACGCAGTATTTT. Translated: CAWSVLARDTQYF.

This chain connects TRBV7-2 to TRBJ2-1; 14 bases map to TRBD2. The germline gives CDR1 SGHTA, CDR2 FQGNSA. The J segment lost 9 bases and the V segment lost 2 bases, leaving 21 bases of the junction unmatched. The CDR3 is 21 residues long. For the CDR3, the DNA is TGTGCCAGCAGCTTACGCGGGAAGACTAGCGGGAGGGCTGCTTTACACAGTGAGCAGTTCTTC. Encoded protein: CASSLRGKTSGRAALHSEQFF.

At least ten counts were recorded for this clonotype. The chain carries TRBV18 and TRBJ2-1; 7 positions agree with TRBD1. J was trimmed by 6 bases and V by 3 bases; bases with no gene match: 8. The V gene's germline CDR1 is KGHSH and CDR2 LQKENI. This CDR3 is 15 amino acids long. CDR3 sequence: CASSPYRGVGNEQFF. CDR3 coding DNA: TGTGCCAGCTCACCGTACAGGGGTGTAGGCAATGAGCAGTTCTTC. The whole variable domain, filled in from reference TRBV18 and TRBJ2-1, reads NAGVMQNPRHLVRRRGQEARLRCSPMKGHSHVYWYRQLPEEGLKFMVYLQKENIIDESGMPKERFSAEFPKEGPSILRIQQVVRGDSAAYFCASSPYRGVGNEQFFGPGTRLTVL.

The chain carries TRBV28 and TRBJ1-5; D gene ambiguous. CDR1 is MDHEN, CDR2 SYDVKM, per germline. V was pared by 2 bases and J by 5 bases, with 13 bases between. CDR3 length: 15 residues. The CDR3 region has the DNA TGTGCCAGCAGTTTAAGGCAGGTAGGGTATCAGCCCCAGCATTTT. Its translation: CASSLRQVGYQPQHF. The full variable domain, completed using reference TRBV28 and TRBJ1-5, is DVKVTQSSRYLVKRTGEKVFLECVQDMDHENMFWYRQDPGLGLRLIYFSYDVKMKEKGDIPEGYSVSREKKERFSLILESASTNQTSMYLCASSLRQVGYQPQHFGDGTRLSIL.

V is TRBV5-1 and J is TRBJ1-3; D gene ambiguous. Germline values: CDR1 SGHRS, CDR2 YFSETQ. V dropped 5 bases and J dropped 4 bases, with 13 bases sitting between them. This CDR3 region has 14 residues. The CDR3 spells CASRPSYSGNTIYF. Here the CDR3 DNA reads TGCGCCAGCAGACCCAGCTACTCCGGAAACACCATATATTTT.

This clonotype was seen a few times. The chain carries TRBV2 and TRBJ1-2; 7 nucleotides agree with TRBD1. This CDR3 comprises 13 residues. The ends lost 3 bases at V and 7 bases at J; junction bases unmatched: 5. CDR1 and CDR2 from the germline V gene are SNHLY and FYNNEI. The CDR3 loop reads CASSETGKFGYTF. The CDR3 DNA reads TGTGCCAGCAGTGAGACAGGGAAATTTGGCTACACCTTC. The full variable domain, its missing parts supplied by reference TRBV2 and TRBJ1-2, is EPEVTQTPSHQVTQMGQEVILRCVPISNHLYFYWYRQILGQKVEFLVSFYNNEISEKSEIFDDQFSVERPDGSNFTLKIRSTKLEDSAMYFCASSETGKFGYTFGSGTRLTVV.

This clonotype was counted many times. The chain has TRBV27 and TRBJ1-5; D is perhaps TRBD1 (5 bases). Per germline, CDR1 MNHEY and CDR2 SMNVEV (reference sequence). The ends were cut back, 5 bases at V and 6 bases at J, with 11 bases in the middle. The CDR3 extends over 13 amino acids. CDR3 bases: TGTGCCAGCAGTCCAGGAGGGGTTCAGCCCCAGCATTTT. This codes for CASSPGGVQPQHF.

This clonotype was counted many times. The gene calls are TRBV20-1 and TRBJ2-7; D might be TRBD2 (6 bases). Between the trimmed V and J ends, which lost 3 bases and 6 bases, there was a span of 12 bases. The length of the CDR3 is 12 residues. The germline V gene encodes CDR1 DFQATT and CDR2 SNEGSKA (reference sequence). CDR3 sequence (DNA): TGCAGTGCTAGGGCGGGAACGGGCGAGCAGTACTTC. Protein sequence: CSARAGTGEQYF.

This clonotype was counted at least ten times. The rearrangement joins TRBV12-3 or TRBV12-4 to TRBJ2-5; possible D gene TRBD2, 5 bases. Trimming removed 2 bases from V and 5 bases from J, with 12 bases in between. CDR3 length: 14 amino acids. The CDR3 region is CASSLSGSGETQYF. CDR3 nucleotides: TGTGCCAGCAGTTTATCGGGGTCTGGCGAGACCCAGTACTTC.

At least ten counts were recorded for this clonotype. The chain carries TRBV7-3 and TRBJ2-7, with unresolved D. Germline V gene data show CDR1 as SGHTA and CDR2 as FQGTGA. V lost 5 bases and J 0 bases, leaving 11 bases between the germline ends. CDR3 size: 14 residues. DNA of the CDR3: TGTGCCAGCAGCCCTGCTCGGAGCTCCTACGAGCAGTACTTC. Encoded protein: CASSPARSSYEQYF.

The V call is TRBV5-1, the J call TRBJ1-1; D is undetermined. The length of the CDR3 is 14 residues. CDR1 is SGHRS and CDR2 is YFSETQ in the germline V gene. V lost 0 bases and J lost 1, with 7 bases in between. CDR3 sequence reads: CASSLAAANTEAFF. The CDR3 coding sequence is TGCGCCAGCAGCTTGGCCGCGGCGAACACTGAAGCTTTCTTT.

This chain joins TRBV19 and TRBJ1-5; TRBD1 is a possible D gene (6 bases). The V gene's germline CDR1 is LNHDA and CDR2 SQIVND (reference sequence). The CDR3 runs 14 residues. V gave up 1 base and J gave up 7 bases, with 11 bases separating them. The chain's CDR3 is CASSIGGGRQPQHF. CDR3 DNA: TGTGCCAGTAGTATAGGGGGGGGCAGACAGCCCCAGCATTTT.

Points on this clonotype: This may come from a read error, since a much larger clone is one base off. The CDR3 is CASSTSGTNERFF. CDR3 DNA: TGTGCCAGCAGTACCTCCGGGACCAATGAGCGGTTCTTC. The rearrangement uses TRBV6-1 and TRBJ2-1; D may correspond to TRBD1 or TRBD2 (5 bases each). Per germline, CDR1 MNHNS and CDR2 SASEGT. CDR3 size: 13 residues.

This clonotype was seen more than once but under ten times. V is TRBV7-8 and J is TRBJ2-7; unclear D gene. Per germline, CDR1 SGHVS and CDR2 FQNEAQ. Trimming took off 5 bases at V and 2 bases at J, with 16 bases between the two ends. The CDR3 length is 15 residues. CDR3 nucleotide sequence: TGTGCCAGCAGCCCAAAGAGGACCCGAACCTACGAGCAGTACTTC. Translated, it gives CASSPKRTRTYEQYF.

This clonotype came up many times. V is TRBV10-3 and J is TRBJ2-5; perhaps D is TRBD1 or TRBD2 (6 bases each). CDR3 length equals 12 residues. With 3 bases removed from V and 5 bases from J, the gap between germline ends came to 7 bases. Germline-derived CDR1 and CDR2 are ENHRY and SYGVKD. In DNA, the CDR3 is TGTGCCATCAGTGAAGGGGGGGAGACCCAGTACTTC. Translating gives CAISEGGETQYF.